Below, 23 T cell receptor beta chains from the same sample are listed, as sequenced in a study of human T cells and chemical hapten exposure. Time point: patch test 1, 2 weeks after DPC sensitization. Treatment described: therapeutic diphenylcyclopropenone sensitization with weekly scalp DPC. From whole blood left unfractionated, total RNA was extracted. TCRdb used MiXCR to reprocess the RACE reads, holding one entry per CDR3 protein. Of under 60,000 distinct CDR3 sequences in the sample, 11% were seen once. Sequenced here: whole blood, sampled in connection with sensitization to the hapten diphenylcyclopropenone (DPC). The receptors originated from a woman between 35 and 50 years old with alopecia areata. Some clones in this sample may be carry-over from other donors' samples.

The CDR3 loop is CSARDHRDILQGDTQYF. The DNA for the CDR3 is TGCAGTGCTAGAGATCACCGGGACATCCTACAAGGTGATACGCAGTATTTT. The rearrangement joins TRBV20-1 to TRBJ2-3, with a tentative D call TRBD1 (6 bases). The ends were cut back, 0 bases at V and 6 bases at J, with 22 bases in the middle. CDR1 and CDR2 from the germline V gene are DFQATT and SNEGSKA (reference sequence). This CDR3 contains 17 residues.

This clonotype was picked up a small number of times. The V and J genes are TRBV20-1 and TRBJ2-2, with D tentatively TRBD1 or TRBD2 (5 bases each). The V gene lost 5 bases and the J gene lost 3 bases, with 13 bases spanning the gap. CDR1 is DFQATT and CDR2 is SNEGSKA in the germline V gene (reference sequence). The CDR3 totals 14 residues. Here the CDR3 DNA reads TGCAGTGCTCGCCGGGACGGATACACCGGGGAGCTGTTTTTT. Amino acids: CSARRDGYTGELFF.

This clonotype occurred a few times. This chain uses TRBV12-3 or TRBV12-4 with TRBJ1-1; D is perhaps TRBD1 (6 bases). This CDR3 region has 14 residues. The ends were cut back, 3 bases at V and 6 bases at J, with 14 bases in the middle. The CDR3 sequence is CASSFGQTAAEAFF. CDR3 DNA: TGTGCCAGCAGTTTTGGACAGACGGCGGCTGAAGCTTTCTTT.

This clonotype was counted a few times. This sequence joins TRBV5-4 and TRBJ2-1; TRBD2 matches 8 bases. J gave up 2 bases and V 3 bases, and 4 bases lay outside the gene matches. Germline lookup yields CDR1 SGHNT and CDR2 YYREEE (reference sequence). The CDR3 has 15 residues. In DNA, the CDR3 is TGTGCCAGCAGCTCCGGGGGGGCCGCCTACAATGAGCAGTTCTTC. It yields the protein CASSSGGAAYNEQFF.

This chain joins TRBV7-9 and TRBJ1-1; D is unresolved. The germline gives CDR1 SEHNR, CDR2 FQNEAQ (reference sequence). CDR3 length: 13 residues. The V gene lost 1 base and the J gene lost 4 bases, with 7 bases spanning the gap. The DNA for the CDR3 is TGTGCCAGCAGCTTAGACCGGGGCACTGAAGCTTTCTTT. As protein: CASSLDRGTEAFF.

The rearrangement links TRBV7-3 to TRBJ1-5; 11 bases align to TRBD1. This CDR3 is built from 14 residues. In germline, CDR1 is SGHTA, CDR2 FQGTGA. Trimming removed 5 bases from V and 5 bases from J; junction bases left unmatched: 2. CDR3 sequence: CASSMGQGDQPQHF. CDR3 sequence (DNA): TGTGCCAGCAGCATGGGACAGGGGGATCAGCCCCAGCATTTT.

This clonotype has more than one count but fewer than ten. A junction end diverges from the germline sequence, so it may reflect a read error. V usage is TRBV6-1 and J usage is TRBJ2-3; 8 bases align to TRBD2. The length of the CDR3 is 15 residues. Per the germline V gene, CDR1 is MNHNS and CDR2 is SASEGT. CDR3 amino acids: CASSAGTSGTDTQYF. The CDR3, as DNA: TGTGCCAGCAGTGCCGGTACTAGCGGCACAGATACACAGTATTTT.

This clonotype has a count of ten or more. As DNA, the CDR3 is TGTGCCACCACCCTAGGGGACTTACTAGCCAAAAACATTCAGTACTTC. This encodes CATTLGDLLAKNIQYF. The chain has TRBV12-3 or TRBV12-4 and TRBJ2-4; weak D call: TRBD2 (6 bases). V lost 10 bases, J lost 0 bases, and 19 bases lay in between. This CDR3 spans 16 amino acids.

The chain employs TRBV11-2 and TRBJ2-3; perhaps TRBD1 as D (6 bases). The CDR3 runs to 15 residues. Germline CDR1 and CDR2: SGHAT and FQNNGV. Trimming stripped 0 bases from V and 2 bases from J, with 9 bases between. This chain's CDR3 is CASSLDQGHTDTQYF. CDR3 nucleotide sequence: TGTGCCAGCAGCTTAGATCAGGGACACACAGATACGCAGTATTTT.

CDR3 region: CASSAPARQETQYF. DNA for the CDR3: TGTGCCAGCAGCGCGCCCGCACGACAAGAGACCCAGTACTTC. This chain joins TRBV28 and TRBJ2-5, with D hard to call. V lost 6 bases, J lost 2 bases, and 13 bases lay in between. CDR3 size: 14 residues. In germline, CDR1 is MDHEN, CDR2 SYDVKM. Together with reference TRBV28 and TRBJ2-5, the CDR3 gives the full variable domain: DVKVTQSSRYLVKRTGEKVFLECVQDMDHENMFWYRQDPGLGLRLIYFSYDVKMKEKGDIPEGYSVSREKKERFSLILESASTNQTSMYLCASSAPARQETQYFGPGTRLLVL.

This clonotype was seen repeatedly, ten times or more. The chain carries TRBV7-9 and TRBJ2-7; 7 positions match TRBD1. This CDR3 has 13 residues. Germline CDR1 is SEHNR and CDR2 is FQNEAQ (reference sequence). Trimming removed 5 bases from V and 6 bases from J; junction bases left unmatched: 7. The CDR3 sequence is CASSRDRTPEQYF. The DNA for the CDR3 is TGTGCCAGCAGCCGGGACAGAACCCCCGAGCAGTACTTC.

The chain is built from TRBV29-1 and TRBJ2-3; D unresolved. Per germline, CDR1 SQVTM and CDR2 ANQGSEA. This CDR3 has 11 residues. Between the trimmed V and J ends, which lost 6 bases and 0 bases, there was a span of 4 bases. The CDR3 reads CSVRSTDTQYF. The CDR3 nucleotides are TGCAGCGTGAGAAGCACAGATACGCAGTATTTT.

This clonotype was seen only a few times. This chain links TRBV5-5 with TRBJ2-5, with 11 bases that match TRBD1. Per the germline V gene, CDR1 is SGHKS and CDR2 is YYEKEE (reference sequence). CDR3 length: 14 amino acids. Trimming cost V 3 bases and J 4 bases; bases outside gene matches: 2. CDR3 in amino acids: CASSWTGGTETQYF. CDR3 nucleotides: TGTGCCAGCAGCTGGACAGGGGGCACAGAGACCCAGTACTTC. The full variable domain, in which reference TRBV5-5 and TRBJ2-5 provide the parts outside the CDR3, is DAGVTQSPTHLIKTRGQQVTLRCSPISGHKSVSWYQQVLGQGPQFIFQYYEKEERGRGNFPDRFSARQFPNYSSELNVNALLLGDSALYLCASSWTGGTETQYFGPGTRLLVL.

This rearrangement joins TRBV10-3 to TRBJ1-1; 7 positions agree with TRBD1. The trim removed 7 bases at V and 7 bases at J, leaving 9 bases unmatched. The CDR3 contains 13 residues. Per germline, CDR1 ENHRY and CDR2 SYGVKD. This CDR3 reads CAITSGTENEAFF. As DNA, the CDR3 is TGTGCCATCACCTCCGGGACAGAGAATGAAGCTTTCTTT.

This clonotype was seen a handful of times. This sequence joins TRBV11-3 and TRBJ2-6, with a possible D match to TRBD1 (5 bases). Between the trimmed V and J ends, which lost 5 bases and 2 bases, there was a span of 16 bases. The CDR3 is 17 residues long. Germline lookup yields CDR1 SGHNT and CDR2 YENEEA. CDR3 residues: CASSDRTATTGANVLTF. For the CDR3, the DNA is TGTGCCAGCAGCGACAGAACCGCCACGACTGGGGCCAACGTCCTGACTTTC.

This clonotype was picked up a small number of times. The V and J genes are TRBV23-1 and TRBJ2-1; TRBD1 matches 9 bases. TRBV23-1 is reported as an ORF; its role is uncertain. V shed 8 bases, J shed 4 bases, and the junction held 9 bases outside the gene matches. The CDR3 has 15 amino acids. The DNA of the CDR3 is TGCGCCAGCCCATCTGACAGGGGGTTTTACAATGAGCAGTTCTTC. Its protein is CASPSDRGFYNEQFF.

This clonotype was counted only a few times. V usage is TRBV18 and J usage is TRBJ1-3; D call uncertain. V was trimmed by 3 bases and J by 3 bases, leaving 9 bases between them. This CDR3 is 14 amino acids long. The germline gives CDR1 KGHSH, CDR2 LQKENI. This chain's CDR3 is CASSPRRDGNTIYF. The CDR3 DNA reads TGTGCCAGCTCACCGCGGAGGGATGGAAACACCATATATTTT.

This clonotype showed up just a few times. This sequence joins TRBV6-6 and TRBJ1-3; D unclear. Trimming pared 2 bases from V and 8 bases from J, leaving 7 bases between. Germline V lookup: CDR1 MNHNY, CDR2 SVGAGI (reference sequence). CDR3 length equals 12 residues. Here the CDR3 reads CASSYPADTIYF. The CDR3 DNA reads TGTGCCAGCAGTTACCCCGCTGACACCATATATTTT.

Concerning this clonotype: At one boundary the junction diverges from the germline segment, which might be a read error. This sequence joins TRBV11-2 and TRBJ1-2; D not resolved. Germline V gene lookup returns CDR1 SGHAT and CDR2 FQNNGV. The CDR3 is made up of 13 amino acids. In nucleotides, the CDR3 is TGTGCCAGCAGCCCGATCTCGTCATCGTACCCATACTTC. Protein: CASSPISSSYPYF.

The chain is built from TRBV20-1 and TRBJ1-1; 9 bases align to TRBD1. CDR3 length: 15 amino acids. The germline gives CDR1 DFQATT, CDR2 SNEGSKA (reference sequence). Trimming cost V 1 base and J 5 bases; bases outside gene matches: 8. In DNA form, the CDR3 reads TGCAGTGCTAGAGTCGTGAACAGGGGGCGGACTGAAGCTTTCTTT. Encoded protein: CSARVVNRGRTEAFF.

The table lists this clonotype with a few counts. This chain's CDR3 is CASSLADGFYEQYF. The DNA for the CDR3 is TGTGCCAGCAGCTTAGCGGACGGATTCTACGAGCAGTACTTC. The chain has TRBV7-2 and TRBJ2-7; no firm D call. CDR1 is SGHTA, CDR2 FQGNSA, per germline. The CDR3 sequence is 14 residues long. V was pared by 0 bases and J by 3 bases, with 9 bases between.

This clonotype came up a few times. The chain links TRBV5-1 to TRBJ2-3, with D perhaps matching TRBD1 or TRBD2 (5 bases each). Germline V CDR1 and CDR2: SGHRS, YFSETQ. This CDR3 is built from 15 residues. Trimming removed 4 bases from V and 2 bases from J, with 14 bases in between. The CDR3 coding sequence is TGCGCCAGCAGCCCGGGGACCACGATCACAGATACGCAGTATTTT. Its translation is CASSPGTTITDTQYF. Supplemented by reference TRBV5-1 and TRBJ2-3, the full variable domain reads KAGVTQTPRYLIKTRGQQVTLSCSPISGHRSVSWYQQTPGQGLQFLFEYFSETQRNKGNFPGRFSGRQFSNSRSEMNVSTLELGDSALYLCASSPGTTITDTQYFGPGTRLTVL.

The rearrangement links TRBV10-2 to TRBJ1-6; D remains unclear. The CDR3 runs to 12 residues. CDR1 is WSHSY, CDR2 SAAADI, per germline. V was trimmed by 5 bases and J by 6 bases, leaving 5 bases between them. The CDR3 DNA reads TGCGCCAGCAGTTACAGTAATTCACCCCTCCACTTT. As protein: CASSYSNSPLHF.